The 18 T cell receptor beta chains listed next were all sequenced from one sample in a study of regulatory T cells in long-lasting Graves disease. Investigators prepared the TCR beta libraries by applying iRepertoire HTBI primers and Arm-PCR of CDR3 regions. TCRdb used MiXCR to reprocess the multiplex PCR reads, holding one entry per CDR3 protein. The sample has more than 450,000 distinct CDR3 sequences, about 12% seen once; the top ten hold almost 9%. Time point defined: newly diagnosed GD, antithyroid drugs for less than 3 months. Isolated PBMC RNA provided the starting material for the TCR library. In addition, the sample was reused for a study of T cells in Graves' hyperthyroidism and ophthalmopathy.

Sequencing used peripheral blood mononuclear cells (PBMCs), obtained at new diagnosis, from a patient treated with antithyroid drugs. The receptors originated from a woman aged 25-40 years with Graves disease.

This clonotype came up many times. The V and J genes are TRBV24-1 and TRBJ2-2, with 9 bases aligning to TRBD2. There are 17 residues in the CDR3. Germline V lookup: CDR1 KGHDR, CDR2 SFDVKD. With V trimmed by 4 bases and J by 4 bases, 9 bases remained unmatched. CDR3 protein: CATSDLIAGEGTGELFF. CDR3 in DNA: TGTGCCACCAGTGACCTGATAGCGGGAGAGGGCACCGGGGAGCTGTTTTTT.

This clonotype was seen repeatedly, ten times or more. The rearrangement links TRBV19 to TRBJ2-2; D is uncertain. The V and J ends lost 3 bases and 1 base respectively, with 12 bases between them. The CDR3 contains 16 residues. Germline lookup yields CDR1 LNHDA and CDR2 SQIVND (reference sequence). The CDR3 sequence is CASSISGGRNTGELFF. In DNA form, the CDR3 reads TGTGCCAGTAGTATTTCCGGCGGACGGAACACCGGGGAGCTGTTTTTT.

The V gene is TRBV12-3 or TRBV12-4, the J gene TRBJ1-5; the D is unclear. Trimming removed 1 base from V and 0 bases from J, with 13 bases in between. The CDR3 totals 17 residues. The CDR3 DNA is TGTGCCAGCAGTTTAGGGAGAAGGTCCGATAGCAATCAGCCCCAGCATTTT. It specifies CASSLGRRSDSNQPQHF.

This clonotype was detected many times. The V and J genes are TRBV2 and TRBJ2-3; tentative D call: TRBD2 (5 bases). The CDR3 extends over 14 amino acids. Germline V CDR1 and CDR2: SNHLY, FYNNEI. V lost 7 bases, J lost 4 bases, and 15 bases lay in between. The CDR3 sequence: CASKLGGYADTQYF. The CDR3 DNA follows: TGTGCCAGCAAACTAGGTGGTTATGCAGATACGCAGTATTTT.

The V gene is TRBV7-3, the J gene TRBJ2-5; D possibly uses TRBD1 or TRBD2 (6 bases each). Looked up from germline, CDR1 is SGHTA and CDR2 is FQGTGA. The V gene lost 5 bases and the J gene lost 5 bases, with 15 bases spanning the gap. The CDR3 length is 14 residues. Here the CDR3 reads CASSPGRGQETQYF. CDR3 DNA: TGTGCCAGCAGCCCAGGACGGGGGCAGGAGACCCAGTACTTC.

The chain uses TRBV7-9 and TRBJ2-6; the D is unclear. The CDR3 totals 16 residues. Trimming removed 1 base at V and 2 bases at J, with 9 bases between. Per the germline V gene, CDR1 is SEHNR and CDR2 is FQNEAQ (reference sequence). This chain's CDR3 is CASSLVFGAGANVLTF. The CDR3 nucleotides read TGTGCCAGCAGCTTAGTATTCGGAGCTGGGGCCAACGTCCTGACTTTC. Drawing the rest from reference TRBV7-9 and TRBJ2-6, the complete variable domain is DTGVSQNPRHKITKRGQNVTFRCDPISEHNRLYWYRQTLGQGPEFLTYFQNEAQLEKSRLLSDRFSAERPKGSFSTLEIQRTEQGDSAMYLCASSLVFGAGANVLTFGAGSRLTVL.

This clonotype was recorded at least ten times. The rearrangement joins TRBV6-5 to TRBJ2-7; 8 nucleotides align to TRBD2. The germline CDR1 and CDR2 sequences are MNHEY and SVGAGI. The V and J ends lost 2 bases and 5 bases, in that order; junction bases with no gene match: 8. The CDR3 runs 15 residues. The CDR3 region is CASSYRSGSYNEQYF. CDR3 nucleotide sequence: TGTGCCAGCAGTTACCGAAGCGGGAGTTATAACGAGCAGTACTTC.

This clonotype was counted many times. The rearrangement uses TRBV27 and TRBJ1-4; perhaps TRBD1 as D (5 bases). V dropped 6 bases and J dropped 5 bases, with 13 bases sitting between them. CDR3 length equals 14 residues. Germline V gives CDR1 MNHEY, CDR2 SMNVEV (reference sequence). The CDR3 loop is CASRTSWGNEKLFF. Written as DNA, the CDR3 is TGTGCCAGCAGGACGAGTTGGGGCAATGAAAAACTGTTTTTT.

This clonotype was seen a handful of times. The chain recombines TRBV9 with TRBJ1-3, with 8 bases fitting TRBD1. The length of the CDR3 is 22 residues. J was trimmed by 1 base and V by 3 bases; bases with no gene match: 24. Germline V CDR1 and CDR2: SGDLS, YYNGEE. In nucleotides, the CDR3 is TGTGCCAGCAGCGCTAGTCGATCGACAGGGGAAGAGGGTCATGTATCTGGAAACACCATATATTTT. Its protein is CASSASRSTGEEGHVSGNTIYF.

CDR3 sequence: CASSEGQIYEQYF. The DNA of the CDR3 is TGTGCCAGCAGTGAAGGGCAGATCTACGAGCAGTACTTC. This chain joins TRBV6-1 and TRBJ2-7; D unclear. V gave up 1 base and J gave up 3 bases, with 7 bases separating them. CDR3 length: 13 amino acids. Germline CDR1 and CDR2: MNHNS and SASEGT.

V is TRBV19 and J is TRBJ1-6, with D perhaps TRBD1 (6 bases). Germline V gene data show CDR1 as LNHDA and CDR2 as SQIVND (reference sequence). V lost 1 base and J lost 7, with 20 bases in between. The CDR3 has 18 amino acids. As DNA, the CDR3 is TGTGCCAGTAGTATAGTGGGACACCTCCGCCAAAGGAATTCACCCCTCCACTTT. Encoded protein: CASSIVGHLRQRNSPLHF.

There are a few counts of this clonotype. The genes are TRBV10-3 and TRBJ2-1, with TRBD1 matching over 9 bases. The CDR3 has 14 amino acids. Germline V gives CDR1 ENHRY, CDR2 SYGVKD. J gave up 8 bases and V 4 bases, and 6 bases lay outside the gene matches. The CDR3 reads CAISATGGGDEQFF. The CDR3, as DNA: TGTGCCATCAGTGCTACAGGGGGCGGGGATGAGCAGTTCTTC.

This sequence joins TRBV20-1 and TRBJ1-5, with D tentatively TRBD1 (6 bases). The CDR3 loop spans 15 amino acids. Germline loops: CDR1 DFQATT, CDR2 SNEGSKA (reference sequence). V was cut by 5 bases and J by 0 bases, with 14 bases left in between. In nucleotides, the CDR3 is TGCAGTGCTCCGGACAGCGCCCGTAGCAATCAGCCCCAGCATTTT. It is translated as CSAPDSARSNQPQHF.

This clonotype was detected many times. The chain employs TRBV11-2 and TRBJ2-1, with 9 bases aligning to TRBD2. With V trimmed by 1 base and J by 4 bases, 5 bases remained unmatched. The CDR3 sequence is 16 residues long. Per germline, CDR1 SGHAT and CDR2 FQNNGV. CDR3 sequence reads: CASSLGGAGGYNEQFF. In nucleotides, the CDR3 is TGTGCCAGCAGCTTAGGGGGCGCGGGAGGGTACAATGAGCAGTTCTTC.

The table lists this clonotype with many counts. The chain is built from TRBV3-1 and TRBJ1-1, with D maybe TRBD1 (6 bases). There are 13 residues in the CDR3. Germline V gives CDR1 LGHDT, CDR2 YNNKEL (reference sequence). Trimming removed 0 bases at V and 11 bases at J, with 13 bases between. The chain's CDR3 is CASSQDSQGAAFF. Written as DNA, the CDR3 is TGTGCCAGCAGCCAAGATTCACAGGGCGCGGCTTTCTTT.

This clonotype was counted only a few times. This could be a read error, since a much larger clone is one nucleotide away. The chain recombines TRBV18 with TRBJ2-3; 8 bases line up with TRBD2. The CDR3 has 16 residues. Per germline, CDR1 KGHSH and CDR2 LQKENI. CDR3 amino acids: CASTPSLAGGVDTQYF. The CDR3 DNA reads TGTGCCAGCACACCAAGTTTGGCGGGAGGAGTGGATACGCAGTATTTT.

Turning to this clonotype: Germline is not matched at one junction end, which may reflect a read error. The rearrangement links TRBV28 to TRBJ1-5; possibly TRBD1 for D (5 bases). This CDR3 has 15 amino acids. Germline V CDR1 and CDR2: MDHEN, SYDVKM. The CDR3 reads CASSRDVYSNQPRHF. The CDR3 region has the DNA TGTGCCAGCAGTCGGGACGTTTATAGCAATCAGCCCCGGCATTTT.

As concerns this clonotype: It is likely a read error, because the conserved phenylalanine at the end of the CDR3 is missing. The genes are TRBV18 and TRBJ2-7, with 10 positions matching TRBD2. The germline V gene has CDR1 KGHSH and CDR2 LQKENI. V gave up 3 bases and J gave up 7 bases; unmatched junction bases: 18. There are 18 residues in the CDR3. CDR3 in DNA: TGTGCCAGCTCACCCCGGACTAGCGGAATATCCCTCGGGGTAGAGCAGTACCTC. It is translated as CASSPRTSGISLGVEQYL.